Detailed here is one TCR beta chain. The data stem from a study of blood T cell repertoires in COVID-19. Study at large: The United States, Italy and Spain supplied acute and convalescent COVID-19 samples. PBMCs, B-cell-depleted T cells, or T cells were the source of the cDNA or gDNA that made up the material.

The participants were between 18 and 89 years old and came from fewer than 25 US areas. Someone with COVID-19 had been met by exposed participants within 2 weeks before study entry. The CDR3 has 15 residues. Trimming at V came to 4 bases and at J to 5 bases, leaving 6 bases not matched to a gene. Germline V gene lookup returns CDR1 MNHEY and CDR2 SVGAGI. This table comes from immunoSEQ multiplex PCR, and its TCRdb copy is limited to in-frame clones, with some not included. The sample holds about 430,000 clones, about 88% seen once. Sequencing was carried out using PBMCs or T cells enriched from blood (not recorded which). This TCR came from a woman aged 18-30 years who had been exposed to COVID-19. The chain uses TRBV6-5 and TRBJ1-1; the match to TRBD1 covers 11 bases. The DNA of the CDR3 is TGTGCCAGCAGTTTACGGACAGGGGGCTTTACTGAAGCTTTCTTT. The encoded protein is CASSLRTGGFTEAFF.